The next 5 T cell receptor beta chains were all read from a single sample in a study of T cell repertoires in cytomegalovirus infection. These receptors' antigens are unknown. MiXCR was run by TCRdb on the reads, yielding one entry per CDR3 protein. The data hold about 160,000 distinct CDR3 sequences, with about 20% observed a single time. The sample here was CD8+ T cells from cultured PBMCs, taken from culture after CMV antigen stimulation. The receptors originated from a human donor in good health (CMV status not recorded). Some clones in this sample may be carry-over from other donors' samples.

In this sample, this clonotype turned up a few times. V and J are TRBV13 and TRBJ2-2; TRBD1 matches at 9 bases. Germline assignment: CDR1 PRHDT and CDR2 FYEKMQ (reference sequence). This CDR3 has 16 residues. V lost 4 bases to trimming and J lost 0 bases; unmatched junction nucleotides: 3. The CDR3 sequence is CASSSTGGANTGELFF. CDR3 DNA sequence: TGTGCCAGCAGCTCCACAGGGGGCGCGAACACCGGGGAGCTGTTTTTT.

The chain carries TRBV7-9 and TRBJ2-3; 12 bases are a match to TRBD1. The CDR3 covers 15 residues. The V segment lost 4 bases and the J segment 8 bases; nucleotides outside the gene matches: 7. Germline CDR1 and CDR2: SEHNR and FQNEAQ (reference sequence). CDR3 amino acids: CASSSPGQGAGTQYF. The CDR3 region has the DNA TGTGCCAGCAGCTCACCGGGACAGGGGGCTGGTACGCAGTATTTT.

This clonotype was seen a handful of times. This chain connects TRBV9 to TRBJ1-1; unclear D gene. Trimming shortened V by 4 bases and J by 5 bases, and 12 bases separated the two germline ends. This CDR3 comprises 13 residues. Germline CDR1 SGDLS, CDR2 YYNGEE. The CDR3 DNA sequence: TGTGCCAGCAGCTCCGACACCGGAACTGAAGCTTTCTTT. Amino acid sequence: CASSSDTGTEAFF.

This clonotype was seen more than once but under ten times. The rearrangement uses TRBV4-2 and TRBJ1-3; 9 bases are shared with TRBD1. Germline CDR1 and CDR2: LGHNA and YNFKEQ. This CDR3 comprises 19 residues. V shed 0 bases and J 4 bases; nucleotides not matched to a gene: 13. CDR3 residues: CASSQDQIWRQGVGNTIYF. The CDR3 DNA reads as TGTGCCAGCAGCCAAGATCAGATTTGGAGACAGGGGGTAGGAAACACCATATATTTT.

The rearrangement links TRBV6-6 to TRBJ2-1; D is undetermined. This CDR3 comprises 11 residues. The germline V and J ends were trimmed by 2 bases and 15 bases, with 11 bases remaining between them. The germline gives CDR1 MNHNY, CDR2 SVGAGI (reference sequence). CDR3 nucleotides: TGTGCCAGCAGTTACGCACCCCCAAGGTTCTTC. Translation gives CASSYAPPRFF.